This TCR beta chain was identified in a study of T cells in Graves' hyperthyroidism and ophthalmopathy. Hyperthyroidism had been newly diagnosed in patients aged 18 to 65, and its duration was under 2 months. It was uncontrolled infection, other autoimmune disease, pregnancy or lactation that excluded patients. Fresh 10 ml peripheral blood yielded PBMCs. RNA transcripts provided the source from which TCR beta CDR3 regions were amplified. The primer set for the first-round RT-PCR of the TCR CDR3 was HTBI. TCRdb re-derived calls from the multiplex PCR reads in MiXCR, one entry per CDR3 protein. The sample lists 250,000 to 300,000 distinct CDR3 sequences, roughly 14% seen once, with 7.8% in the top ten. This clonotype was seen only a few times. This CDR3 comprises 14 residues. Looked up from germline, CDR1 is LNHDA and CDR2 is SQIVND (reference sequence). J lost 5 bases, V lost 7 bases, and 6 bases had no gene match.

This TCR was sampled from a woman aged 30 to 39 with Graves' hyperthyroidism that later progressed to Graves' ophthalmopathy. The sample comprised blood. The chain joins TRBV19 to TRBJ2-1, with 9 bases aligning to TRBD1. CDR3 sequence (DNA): TGTGCCAGTATGACAGGGGGAAGGCACAATGAGCAGTTCTTC. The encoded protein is CASMTGGRHNEQFF.